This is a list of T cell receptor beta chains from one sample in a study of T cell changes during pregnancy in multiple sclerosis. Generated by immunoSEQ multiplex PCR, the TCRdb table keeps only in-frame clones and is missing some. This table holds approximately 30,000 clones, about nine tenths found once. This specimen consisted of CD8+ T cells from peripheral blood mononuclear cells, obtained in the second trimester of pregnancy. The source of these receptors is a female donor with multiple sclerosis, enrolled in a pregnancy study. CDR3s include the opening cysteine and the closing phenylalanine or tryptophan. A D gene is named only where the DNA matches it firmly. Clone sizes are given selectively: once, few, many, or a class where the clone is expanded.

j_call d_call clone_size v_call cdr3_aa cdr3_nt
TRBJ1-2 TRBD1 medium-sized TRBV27 CASSSLGTGSGYTF TGTGCCAGCAGTTCCTTGGGGACAGGGAGCGGCTACACCTTC
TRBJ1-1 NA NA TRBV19 CASSLAPGTEAFF TGTGCCAGCTCACTCGCCCCGGGCACTGAAGCTTTCTTT
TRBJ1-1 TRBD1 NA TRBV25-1 CASSDSGTGGTEAFF TGTGCCAGCAGTGACTCCGGGACAGGGGGCACTGAAGCTTTCTTT
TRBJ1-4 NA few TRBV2 CASSSGNEKLFF TGTGCCAGCAGTTCAGGGAATGAAAAACTGTTTTTT
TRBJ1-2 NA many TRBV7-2 CASSSETVPPYEGYTF TGTGCCAGCAGCTCCGAGACAGTCCCCCCATATGAGGGCTACACCTTC
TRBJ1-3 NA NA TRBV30 CAWSRGIQGLAGNTIYF TGTGCCTGGAGCAGGGGAATACAGGGCCTGGCTGGAAACACCATATATTTT
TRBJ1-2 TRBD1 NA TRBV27 CATLGQDYGYTF TGTGCCACCTTGGGACAGGACTATGGCTACACCTTC
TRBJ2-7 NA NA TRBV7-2 CASSLDIRADSYEQYF TGTGCCAGCAGCTTAGATATCAGGGCGGACTCCTACGAGCAGTACTTC
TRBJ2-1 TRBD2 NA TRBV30 CAWSLAGGVDEQFF TGTGCCTGGAGTCTAGCGGGGGGGGTCGATGAGCAGTTCTTC
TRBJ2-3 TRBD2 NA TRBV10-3 CAISDHRGGVSADTQYF TGTGCCATCAGTGACCACCGGGGGGGGGTTAGTGCAGATACGCAGTATTTT
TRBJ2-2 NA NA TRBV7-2 CASSFMYTGELFF TGTGCCAGCAGCTTTATGTACACCGGGGAGCTGTTTTTT
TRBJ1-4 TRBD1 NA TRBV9 CASSVGHPGQVNEKLFF TGTGCCAGCAGCGTAGGGCACCCGGGACAGGTGAATGAAAAACTGTTTTTT
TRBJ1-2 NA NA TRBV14 CASSRGSRFRYDGYTF TGTGCCAGCAGCCGCGGGTCCCGTTTTCGTTACGATGGCTACACCTTC
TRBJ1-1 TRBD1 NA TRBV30 CAWSRTGGTEAFF TGTGCCTGGAGTCGAACAGGGGGCACTGAAGCTTTCTTT
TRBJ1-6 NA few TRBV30 CAWSVHDRSPLHF TGTGCCTGGAGTGTACATGACAGATCACCCCTCCACTTT
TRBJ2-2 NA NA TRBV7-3 CASSLLGGAGTGELFF TGTGCCAGCAGCTTATTGGGGGGGGCCGGCACCGGGGAGCTGTTTTTT
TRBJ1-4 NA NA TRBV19 CASSETPATNEKLFF TGTGCCAGTAGTGAGACTCCGGCAACTAATGAAAAACTGTTTTTT
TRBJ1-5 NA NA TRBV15 CATSRDRWGSKPQHF TGTGCCACCAGCAGAGATCGGTGGGGCTCGAAGCCCCAGCATTTT
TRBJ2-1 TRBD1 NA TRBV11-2 CASRPGQGFVYGEQFF TGTGCCAGCAGACCTGGACAGGGTTTCGTTTATGGTGAGCAGTTCTTC
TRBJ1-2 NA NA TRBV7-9 CASSLWGLGYTF TGTGCCAGCAGCTTGTGGGGGCTAGGCTACACCTTC
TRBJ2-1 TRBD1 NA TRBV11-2 CASSPLRDRAYNEQFF TGTGCCAGCAGCCCACTCCGGGACAGGGCCTACAATGAGCAGTTCTTC
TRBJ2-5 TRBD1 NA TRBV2 CASLDRGRETQYF TGTGCCAGCCTAGACAGGGGCAGGGAGACCCAGTACTTC
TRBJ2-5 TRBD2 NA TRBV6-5 CASRLAGGYQETQYF TGTGCCAGCAGGCTAGCGGGGGGTTATCAAGAGACCCAGTACTTC
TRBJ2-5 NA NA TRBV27 CASRPLRGMRETQYF TGTGCCAGCAGGCCTCTCCGGGGGATGAGAGAGACCCAGTACTTC
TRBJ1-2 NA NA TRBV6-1 CASSEQVINYGYTF TGTGCCAGCAGTGAACAGGTTATTAACTATGGCTACACCTTC
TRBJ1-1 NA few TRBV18 CASSRPLNTEAFF TGTGCCAGCTCACGTCCGTTGAACACTGAAGCTTTCTTT
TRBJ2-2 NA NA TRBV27 CASRLAGELFF TGTGCCAGCAGACTTGCCGGGGAGCTGTTTTTT
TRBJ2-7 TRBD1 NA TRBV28 CASSRQDRAIEQYF TGTGCCAGCAGTCGTCAGGACAGGGCTATCGAGCAGTACTTC
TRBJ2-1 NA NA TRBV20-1 CSARKLNEQFF TGCAGTGCTAGAAAGCTAAATGAGCAGTTCTTC
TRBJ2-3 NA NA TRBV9 CASATTDTQYF TGTGCCAGCGCTACCACAGATACGCAGTATTTT
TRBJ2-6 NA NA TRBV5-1 CASSTVGSGANVLTF TGCGCCAGCAGCACCGTGGGCAGCGGGGCCAACGTCCTGACTTTC
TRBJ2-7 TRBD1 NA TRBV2 CASSETGDRVYEQYF TGTGCCAGCAGTGAAACCGGGGACAGGGTCTACGAGCAGTACTTC
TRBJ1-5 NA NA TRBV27 CASSFRPGNNQPQHF TGTGCCAGCAGTTTCCGCCCAGGAAACAATCAGCCCCAGCATTTT
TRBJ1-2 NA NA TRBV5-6 CASSLWDNSRRGYTF TGTGCCAGCAGCTTGTGGGATAATTCTAGGAGGGGCTACACCTTC
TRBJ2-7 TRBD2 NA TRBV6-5 CASSYSVAGGPYEQYF TGTGCCAGCAGTTACTCGGTTGCGGGGGGGCCCTACGAGCAGTACTTC
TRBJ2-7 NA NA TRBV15 CATSLGDIYEQYF TGTGCCACCAGCCTAGGGGACATTTACGAGCAGTACTTC
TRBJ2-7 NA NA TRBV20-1 CSADPYYEQYF TGCAGTGCTGATCCCTACTACGAGCAGTACTTC
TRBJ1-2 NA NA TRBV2 CASSQRRGADGYTF TGTGCCAGCAGTCAACGCAGGGGCGCGGATGGCTACACCTTC
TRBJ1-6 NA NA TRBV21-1 CARTGSTPYNSPLHF TGTGCCAGGACAGGCTCAACCCCGTATAATTCACCCCTCCACTTT